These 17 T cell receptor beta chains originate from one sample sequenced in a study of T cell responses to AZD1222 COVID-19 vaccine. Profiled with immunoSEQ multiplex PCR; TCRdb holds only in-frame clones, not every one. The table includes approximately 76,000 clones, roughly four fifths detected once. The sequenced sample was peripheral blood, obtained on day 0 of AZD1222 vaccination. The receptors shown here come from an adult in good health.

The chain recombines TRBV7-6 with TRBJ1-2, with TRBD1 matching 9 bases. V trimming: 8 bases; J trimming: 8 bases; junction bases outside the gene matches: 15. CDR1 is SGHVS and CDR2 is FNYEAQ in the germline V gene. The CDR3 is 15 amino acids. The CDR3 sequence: CASSPGTGLTMGYTF. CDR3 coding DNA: TGTGCCAGCTCCCCGGGGACAGGGTTAACTATGGGCTACACCTTC.

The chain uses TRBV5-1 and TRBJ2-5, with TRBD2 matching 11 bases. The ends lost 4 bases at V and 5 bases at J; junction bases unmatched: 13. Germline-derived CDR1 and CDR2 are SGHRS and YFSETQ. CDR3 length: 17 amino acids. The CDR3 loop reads CASSRLAGGAGGETQYF. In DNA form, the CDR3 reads TGCGCCAGCAGCCGCCTAGCGGGAGGTGCGGGCGGGGAGACCCAGTACTTC.

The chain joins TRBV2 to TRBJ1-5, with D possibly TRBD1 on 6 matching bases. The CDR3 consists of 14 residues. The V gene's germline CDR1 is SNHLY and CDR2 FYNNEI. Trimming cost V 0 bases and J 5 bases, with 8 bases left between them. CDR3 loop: CASSEAGGHQPQHF. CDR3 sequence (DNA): TGTGCCAGCAGTGAAGCAGGGGGACATCAGCCCCAGCATTTT.

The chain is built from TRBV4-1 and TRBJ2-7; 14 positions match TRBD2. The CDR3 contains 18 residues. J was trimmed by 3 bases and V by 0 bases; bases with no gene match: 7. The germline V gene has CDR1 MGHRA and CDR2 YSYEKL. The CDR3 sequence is CASSQDLWGLAGDYEQYF. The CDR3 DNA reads TGCGCCAGCAGCCAAGATTTATGGGGACTAGCGGGGGACTACGAGCAGTACTTC.

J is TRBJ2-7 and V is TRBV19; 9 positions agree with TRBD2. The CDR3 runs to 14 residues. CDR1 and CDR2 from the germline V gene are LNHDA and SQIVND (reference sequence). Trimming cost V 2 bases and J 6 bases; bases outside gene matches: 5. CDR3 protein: CASSIPGLAPEQYF. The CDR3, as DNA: TGTGCCAGTAGTATACCGGGACTAGCCCCCGAGCAGTACTTC.

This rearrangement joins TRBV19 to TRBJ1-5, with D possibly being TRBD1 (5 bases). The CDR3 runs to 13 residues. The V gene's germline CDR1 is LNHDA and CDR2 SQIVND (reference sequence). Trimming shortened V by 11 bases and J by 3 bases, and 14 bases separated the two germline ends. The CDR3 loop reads CAGSQGVNQPQHF. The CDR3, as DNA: TGTGCCGGATCGCAGGGCGTCAATCAGCCCCAGCATTTT.

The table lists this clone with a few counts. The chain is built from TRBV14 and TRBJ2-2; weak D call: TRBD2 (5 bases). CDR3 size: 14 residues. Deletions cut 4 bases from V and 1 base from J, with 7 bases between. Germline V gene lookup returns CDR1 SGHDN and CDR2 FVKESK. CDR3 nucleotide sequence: TGTGCCAGCAGCCTTACTAGGAACACCGGGGAGCTGTTTTTT. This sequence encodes CASSLTRNTGELFF.

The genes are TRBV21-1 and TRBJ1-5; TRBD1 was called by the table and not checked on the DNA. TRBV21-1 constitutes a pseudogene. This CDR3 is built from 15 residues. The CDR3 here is CASSKIRGQDQPQHF. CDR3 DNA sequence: TGTGCCAGCAGCAAAATCAGGGGGCAAGATCAGCCCCAGCATTTT.

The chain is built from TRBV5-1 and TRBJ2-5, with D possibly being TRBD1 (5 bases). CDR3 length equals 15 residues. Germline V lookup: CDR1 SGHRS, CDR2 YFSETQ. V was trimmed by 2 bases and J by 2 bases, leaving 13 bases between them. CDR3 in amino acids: CASSLQASQQETQYF. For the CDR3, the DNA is TGCGCCAGCAGCTTACAGGCCTCGCAACAAGAGACCCAGTACTTC.

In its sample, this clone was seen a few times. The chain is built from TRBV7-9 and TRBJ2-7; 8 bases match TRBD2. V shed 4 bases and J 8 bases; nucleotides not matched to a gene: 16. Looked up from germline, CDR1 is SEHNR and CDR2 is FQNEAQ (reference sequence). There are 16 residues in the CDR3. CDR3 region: CASSSLSGRNLDKQYF. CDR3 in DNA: TGTGCCAGCAGCTCCCTAAGCGGGAGAAACCTTGACAAGCAGTACTTC.

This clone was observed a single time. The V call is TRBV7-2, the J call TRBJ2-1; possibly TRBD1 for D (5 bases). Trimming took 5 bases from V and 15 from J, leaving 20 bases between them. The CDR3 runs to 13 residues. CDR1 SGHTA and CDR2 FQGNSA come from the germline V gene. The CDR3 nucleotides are TGTGCCAGCAGCCCCCCACAGGTCGAGAGGCGGTTCTTC. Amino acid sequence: CASSPPQVERRFF.

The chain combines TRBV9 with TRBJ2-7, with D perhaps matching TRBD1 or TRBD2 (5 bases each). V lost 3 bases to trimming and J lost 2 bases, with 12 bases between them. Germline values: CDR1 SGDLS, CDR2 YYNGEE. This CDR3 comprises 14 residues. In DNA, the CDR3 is TGTGCCAGCAGCGCCCGGGACGGCCCCTACGAGCAGTACTTC. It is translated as CASSARDGPYEQYF.

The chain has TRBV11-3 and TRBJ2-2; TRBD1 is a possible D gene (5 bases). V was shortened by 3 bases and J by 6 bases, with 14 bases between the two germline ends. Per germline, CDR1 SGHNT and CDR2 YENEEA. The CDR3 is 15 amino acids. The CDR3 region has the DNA TGTGCCAGCAGCTTTTCCGGCCAGGGCTCCGGGGAGCTGTTTTTT. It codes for CASSFSGQGSGELFF.

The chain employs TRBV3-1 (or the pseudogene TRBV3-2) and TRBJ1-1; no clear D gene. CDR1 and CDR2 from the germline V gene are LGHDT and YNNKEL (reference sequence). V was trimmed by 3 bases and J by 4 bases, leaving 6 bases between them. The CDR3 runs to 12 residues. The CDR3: CASSHRSTEAFF. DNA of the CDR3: TGTGCCAGCAGCCACCGCTCCACTGAAGCTTTCTTT.

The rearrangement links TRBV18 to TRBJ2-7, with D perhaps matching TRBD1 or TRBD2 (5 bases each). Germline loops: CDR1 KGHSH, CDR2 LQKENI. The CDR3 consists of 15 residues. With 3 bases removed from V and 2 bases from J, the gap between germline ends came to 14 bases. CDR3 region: CASSPAARETYEQYF. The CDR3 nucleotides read TGTGCCAGCTCACCCGCGGCCAGGGAGACCTACGAGCAGTACTTC.

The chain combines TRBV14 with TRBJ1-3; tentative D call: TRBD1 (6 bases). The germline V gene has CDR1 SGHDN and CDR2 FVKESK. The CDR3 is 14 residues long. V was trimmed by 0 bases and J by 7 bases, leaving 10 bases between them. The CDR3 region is CASSQDLGANTIYF. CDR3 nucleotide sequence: TGTGCCAGCAGCCAAGATCTGGGGGCGAACACCATATATTTT.

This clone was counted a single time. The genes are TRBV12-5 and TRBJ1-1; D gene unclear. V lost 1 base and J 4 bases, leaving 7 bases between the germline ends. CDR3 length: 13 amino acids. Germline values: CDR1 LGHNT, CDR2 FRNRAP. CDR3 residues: CASGLGRGTEAFF. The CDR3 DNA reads TGTGCTAGTGGTTTGGGACGGGGCACTGAAGCTTTCTTT.